This T cell receptor beta chain emerged from a study of blood T cell repertoires in COVID-19 (dated by TCRdb to about 2020). Background for the entire study: Collaborator samples came from the United States, Italy and Spain and covered acute and convalescent phases of COVID-19. The material from the prospective study consisted of cDNA or gDNA derived from T cells, B-cell-depleted T cells, or PBMCs. HLA class I and class II types, where available, came from metadata supplied by the sample provider rather than from assay-based typing. Deeply sampled blood TCRbeta repertoires from subjects exposed to, actively infected with, or recovered from COVID-19 were included in the dataset. A de-identified subject ID, COVID-19 status, age in years and sex were almost always included in the sample metadata. The repertoires were made available in a free public database intended to serve as a resource for research on the immune response to SARS-CoV-2. The samples were drawn from the first 160 participants of the ongoing ImmuneRACE study and from 950 to 1,500 subjects provided by 6 global collaborators.

The CDR3 measures 14 amino acids from cysteine to valine. Only CDR3 DNA remains: 42 bases, in frame from the first base. Taken from the germline V gene, the CDR1 and CDR2 loops are SGHTA and FQGTGA. V sheds 5 bases and J sheds 5 bases, leaving 16 bases between their ends. The full study reports these points: The amount of clinical and demographic metadata varied by source and participant and was provided uncurated.

TCRbeta CDR3 regions were amplified from genomic DNA using the immunoSEQ Assay, a bias-controlled multiplex PCR. In the authors' own workflow: Nucleated cell counts per sample were estimated from amplification of reference gene primers within the assay. Sequence reads were collapsed and filtered to measure the absolute abundance of every unique TCRbeta CDR3 rearrangement. Productive Simpson clonality was computed per sample as the square root of Simpson's diversity index over productive rearrangements. In its TCRdb copy, this immuneACCESS table keeps in-frame sequences only and misses some clones. Where compared with another copy, unresolved V genes explain less than half of these, and the others have no known cause. V, J and clone size are those of that table, while D and trimming were read from the DNA. The sample table lists about 100,000 clones, 70% to 80% of them with a count of one. In total, the top ten clones hold about 12% of the sample.

A word on this clone: Its antigen remains unidentified. Per-base quality was not reported, and no clone a single base away is much larger than it.

Each collaborating institution followed its own protocols to collect whole blood in K2EDTA tubes. For TCRbeta analysis, collaborators shipped samples in one of three forms: frozen whole blood, isolated PBMCs, or DNA extracted from either of those sample types. This clonotype was sampled from a woman in her sixties or seventies with acute or convalescent COVID-19. The sample comprised peripheral blood. This sequence uses TRBV7-3 and TRBJ2-7, with no D gene named confidently. The CDR3 region: CASSLRPGSHEQYV. The nucleotides are TGTGCCAGCAGCCTTCGGCCCGGGTCCCACGAGCAGTACGTC.